One and the same sample provided the 26 T cell receptor beta chains below, sequenced in a study of T cell changes during pregnancy in multiple sclerosis (dated by TCRdb to the late 2010s). The library was generated by the immunoSEQ multiplex PCR assay. TCRdb stores this immuneACCESS table with in-frame sequences only. Part of the clones is absent; in the studies checked, under half of the shortfall reflects unresolved V genes, and no reason is known for the rest. The sample contains about 31,000 clones, roughly 86% of them found a single time. The ten largest clones represent approximately 7.9% of the sample. Sample: CD8+ T cells from peripheral blood mononuclear cells, taken before pregnancy. The receptor source for this set is a female donor with multiple sclerosis, enrolled in a pregnancy study.

The V call is TRBV21-1, the J call TRBJ2-7; TRBD2, as called in the table, went unchecked against the DNA. TRBV21-1 is labeled a pseudogene. The CDR3 consists of 17 residues. The CDR3 sequence is CASSLTSGGANSYEQYF. The CDR3 DNA is TGTGCCAGCAGTCTAACTAGCGGGGGGGCTAACTCCTACGAGCAGTACTTC.

The V call is TRBV6-5, the J call TRBJ2-7, with D possibly being TRBD2 (5 bases). The CDR3 is 15 residues long. CDR1 and CDR2 from the germline V gene are MNHEY and SVGAGI. The V end was cut by 0 bases, the J end by 1 base, with 10 bases between. Here the CDR3 reads CASSYSGGGSYEQYF. In nucleotides, the CDR3 is TGTGCCAGCAGTTACTCTGGTGGCGGGTCCTACGAGCAGTACTTC.

There are a few counts of this clone. The V gene is TRBV6-5, the J gene TRBJ1-1, with a possible D match to TRBD1 (5 bases). With 1 base removed from V and 1 base from J, the gap between germline ends came to 10 bases. Germline assignment: CDR1 MNHEY and CDR2 SVGAGI. The CDR3 length is 15 residues. CDR3 sequence (DNA): TGTGCCAGCAGTTACTTTAAGGGGAAGAACACTGAAGCTTTCTTT. As protein: CASSYFKGKNTEAFF.

V usage is TRBV12-2 and J usage is TRBJ1-5; TRBD1, the table's D call, was not compared with the DNA. TRBV12-2 is termed a pseudogene. The CDR3 covers 18 residues. CDR3 sequence: CASRPGQGGGHSNQPQHF. Here the CDR3 DNA reads TGTGCAAGTCGTCCCGGACAGGGCGGGGGCCATAGCAATCAGCCCCAGCATTTT.

The V call is TRBV7-3, the J call TRBJ2-5; no clear D gene. Trimming stripped 0 bases from V and 4 bases from J, with 6 bases between. Germline values: CDR1 SGHTA, CDR2 FQGTGA. CDR3 length: 13 amino acids. The CDR3 region has the DNA TGTGCCAGCAGCTTAACCGGGTTAGAGACCCAGTACTTC. This translates into CASSLTGLETQYF.

The chain couples TRBV2 to TRBJ2-7; D remains unclear. The CDR3 covers 13 residues. In germline, CDR1 is SNHLY, CDR2 FYNNEI. Trimming took 4 bases from V and 2 from J, leaving 9 bases between them. The CDR3 region has the DNA TGTGCCAGCAGTGCCCAGGCCACCTACGAGCAGTACTTC. This translates into CASSAQATYEQYF.

This clone has at least ten counts. The rearrangement joins TRBV6-4 to TRBJ2-7; 11 positions agree with TRBD2. This CDR3 has 15 residues. Per the germline V gene, CDR1 is MRHNA and CDR2 is SNTAGT. V shed 5 bases and J 2 bases; nucleotides not matched to a gene: 5. The CDR3 is CASSLLAGGTYEQYF. The CDR3 DNA reads as TGTGCCAGCAGTTTGCTAGCGGGGGGAACCTACGAGCAGTACTTC.

V and J are TRBV4-1 and TRBJ2-7, with TRBD2 matching over 12 bases. This CDR3 is 16 amino acids long. After removal of 2 bases from V and 1 base from J, the junction contained 3 bases not matched to a gene. Germline values: CDR1 MGHRA, CDR2 YSYEKL. The CDR3 sequence is CASSQRTSGTSYEQYF. In DNA form, the CDR3 reads TGCGCCAGCAGCCAACGGACTAGCGGGACGTCCTACGAGCAGTACTTC.

V is TRBV28 and J is TRBJ2-7; tentative D call: TRBD2 (7 bases). V lost 3 bases and J lost 3, with 15 bases in between. Germline loops: CDR1 MDHEN, CDR2 SYDVKM. The CDR3 runs 15 residues. The DNA for the CDR3 is TGTGCCAGCAGTTTGGGGGGAGGGGGGAACTACGAGCAGTACTTC. It codes for CASSLGGGGNYEQYF.

This sequence joins TRBV7-8 and TRBJ2-1; the D gene is possibly TRBD2 (6 bases). With 5 bases removed from V and 0 bases from J, the gap between germline ends came to 14 bases. The CDR3 is made up of 16 amino acids. Germline CDR1 and CDR2: SGHVS and FQNEAQ. DNA for the CDR3: TGTGCCAGCAGCCTCTACTCCGGGAGCTCCTACAATGAGCAGTTCTTC. Protein: CASSLYSGSSYNEQFF. Together with reference TRBV7-8 and TRBJ2-1, the CDR3 gives the full variable domain: GAGVSQSPRYKVAKRGQDVALRCDPISGHVSLFWYQQALGQGPEFLTYFQNEAQLDKSGLPSDRFFAERPEGSVSTLKIQRTQQEDSAVYLCASSLYSGSSYNEQFFGPGTRLTVL.

The chain carries TRBV12-5 and TRBJ1-1; the D gene is possibly TRBD1 (6 bases). The CDR3 is 14 amino acids. Germline V gives CDR1 LGHNT, CDR2 FRNRAP. The V and J ends lost 5 bases and 5 bases respectively, with 15 bases between them. The CDR3: CASGTHPGQTEAFF. The CDR3 bases are TGTGCTAGTGGTACACATCCGGGACAAACTGAAGCTTTCTTT.

J is TRBJ2-7 and V is TRBV7-9; D ambiguous. The CDR3 loop spans 13 amino acids. Germline lookup yields CDR1 SEHNR and CDR2 FQNEAQ (reference sequence). Between the trimmed V and J ends, which lost 4 bases and 5 bases, there was a span of 12 bases. Here the CDR3 reads CASSSQSEDEQYF. The CDR3 nucleotides read TGTGCCAGCAGCTCCCAGAGCGAAGACGAGCAGTACTTC.

V and J are TRBV5-4 and TRBJ2-7; perhaps TRBD2 as D (5 bases). Looked up from germline, CDR1 is SGHNT and CDR2 is YYREEE (reference sequence). The germline V and J ends were trimmed by 3 bases and 0 bases, with 7 bases remaining between them. The CDR3 has 13 amino acids. The CDR3 sequence is CASSSRGSYEQYF. DNA for the CDR3: TGTGCCAGCAGCTCCCGGGGCTCCTACGAGCAGTACTTC. Looking up the rest from reference TRBV5-4 and TRBJ2-7 gives the full variable domain: ETGVTQSPTHLIKTRGQQVTLRCSSQSGHNTVSWYQQALGQGPQFIFQYYREEENGRGNFPPRFSGLQFPNYSSELNVNALELDDSALYLCASSSRGSYEQYFGPGTRLTVT.

The CDR3 protein is CASSSMFPTSAGTDTQYF. The CDR3 nucleotides are TGTGCCAGCAGTTCCATGTTCCCGACTAGCGCGGGCACAGATACGCAGTATTTT. The chain couples TRBV2 to TRBJ2-3; 8 bases map to TRBD2. V lost 5 bases to trimming and J lost 1 base; unmatched junction nucleotides: 14. CDR3 size: 18 residues. Germline V gene data show CDR1 as SNHLY and CDR2 as FYNNEI.

J is TRBJ1-5 and V is TRBV5-8, with 9 bases aligning to TRBD1. Germline V CDR1 and CDR2: SGHTS, YDEGEE. J was trimmed by 6 bases and V by 4 bases; bases with no gene match: 5. This CDR3 contains 14 residues. The CDR3: CASSLGTGTQPQHF. In nucleotides, the CDR3 is TGTGCCAGCAGCCTGGGGACAGGGACTCAGCCCCAGCATTTT.

J is TRBJ2-1 and V is TRBV5-1, with D possibly TRBD1 on 6 matching bases. Germline loops: CDR1 SGHRS, CDR2 YFSETQ. Deletions cut 5 bases from V and 7 bases from J, with 13 bases between. The CDR3 length is 13 residues. This CDR3 is CASRPSGENEQFF. The CDR3 bases are TGCGCCAGCAGGCCATCAGGGGAAAATGAGCAGTTCTTC.

DNA of the CDR3: TGTGCCAGCAACACCGGGACAGGGGTTTACCATGAGCAGTTCTTC. Its translation is CASNTGTGVYHEQFF. V usage is TRBV5-8 and J usage is TRBJ2-1; TRBD1 matches at 10 bases. CDR3 length equals 15 residues. V lost 6 bases, J lost 8 bases, and 11 bases stayed unmatched. The germline gives CDR1 SGHTS, CDR2 YDEGEE.

CDR3 in DNA: TGTGCCATCAGTCCAGGACTAGCGGAGCAGTTCTTC. It yields the protein CAISPGLAEQFF. V and J are TRBV10-3 and TRBJ2-1; TRBD2 agrees at 9 bases. Trimming cost V 5 bases and J 10 bases; bases outside gene matches: 3. Germline V CDR1 and CDR2: ENHRY, SYGVKD. The CDR3 extends over 12 amino acids.

The genes are TRBV4-3 and TRBJ2-2; D not resolved. The germline V gene encodes CDR1 LGHNA and CDR2 YSLEER. V lost 0 bases, J lost 5 bases, and 13 bases lay in between. The CDR3 runs to 16 residues. CDR3 sequence: CASSQDFATGTGELFF. The CDR3 DNA is TGCGCCAGCAGCCAAGATTTTGCTACTGGTACCGGGGAGCTGTTTTTT.

The gene calls are TRBV7-6 and TRBJ1-1; TRBD1 is a possible D gene (5 bases). This CDR3 has 15 residues. Deletions cut 4 bases from V and 4 bases from J, with 16 bases between. CDR1 SGHVS and CDR2 FNYEAQ come from the germline V gene. The CDR3 sequence is CASSYQSGEITEAFF. CDR3 nucleotide sequence: TGTGCCAGCAGCTACCAGTCGGGGGAAATCACTGAAGCTTTCTTT.

The chain joins TRBV6-5 to TRBJ1-5; D unclear. Trimming removed 0 bases at V and 7 bases at J, with 13 bases between. Germline assignment: CDR1 MNHEY and CDR2 SVGAGI. The CDR3 runs 15 residues. CDR3 region: CASSYSFGSEQPQHF. The CDR3 nucleotides read TGTGCCAGCAGTTACTCCTTCGGGTCAGAACAGCCCCAGCATTTT.

This rearrangement joins TRBV28 to TRBJ2-5; 10 bases agree with TRBD1. Trimming at V came to 5 bases and at J to 4 bases, leaving 4 bases not matched to a gene. CDR1 and CDR2 (germline): MDHEN, SYDVKM. The length of the CDR3 is 14 residues. CDR3 sequence reads: CASSAGQGLETQYF. In DNA, the CDR3 is TGTGCCAGCAGTGCGGGACAGGGGCTAGAGACCCAGTACTTC.

This CDR3 is CASSQETSGAYNEQFF. In DNA form, the CDR3 reads TGTGCCAGCAGCCAGGAGACTAGCGGAGCCTACAATGAGCAGTTCTTC. This chain uses TRBV4-2 with TRBJ2-1, with 9 bases matching TRBD2. This CDR3 has 16 amino acids. The V gene's germline CDR1 is LGHNA and CDR2 YNFKEQ. V lost 3 bases, J lost 2 bases, and 5 bases stayed unmatched.

The gene calls are TRBV2 and TRBJ2-3, with 12 nucleotides matching TRBD2. This CDR3 spans 18 amino acids. Germline values: CDR1 SNHLY, CDR2 FYNNEI. V shed 3 bases and J 0 bases; nucleotides not matched to a gene: 7. The CDR3 bases are TGTGCCAGCAGTGATGGTCTAGCGGGAGGGCCGAGCACAGATACGCAGTATTTT. Translated: CASSDGLAGGPSTDTQYF.

V and J are TRBV5-6 and TRBJ1-1; D is perhaps TRBD1 (6 bases). Looked up from germline, CDR1 is SGHDT and CDR2 is YYEEEE. Trimming removed 2 bases from V and 3 bases from J, with 17 bases in between. This CDR3 is built from 16 residues. The CDR3 DNA is TGTGCCAGCAGCTTAAACCTCGGGCAGGGGTACACTGAAGCTTTCTTT. This gives the protein CASSLNLGQGYTEAFF.

The chain carries TRBV9 and TRBJ2-3, with D possibly TRBD2 on 6 matching bases. Germline CDR1 and CDR2: SGDLS and YYNGEE. The CDR3 covers 15 residues. V was trimmed by 0 bases and J by 3 bases, leaving 11 bases between them. For the CDR3, the DNA is TGTGCCAGCAGCGTAGTCGGGAGTGCGACAGATACGCAGTATTTT. Its protein product is CASSVVGSATDTQYF.